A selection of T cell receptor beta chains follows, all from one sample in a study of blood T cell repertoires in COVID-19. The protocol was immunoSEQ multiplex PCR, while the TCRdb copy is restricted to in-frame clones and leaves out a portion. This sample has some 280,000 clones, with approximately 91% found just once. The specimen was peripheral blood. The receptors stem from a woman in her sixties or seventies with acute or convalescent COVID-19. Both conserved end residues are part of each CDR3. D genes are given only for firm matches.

CASSQDHGTGEQYF | TRBV4-2 | TRBD1
CAIRQGQGENQPQHF | TRBV10-3 | TRBD1
CASSFGRQNYGYTF | TRBV5-4 | .
CAWDLRGRQPQHF | TRBV30 | .
CASSLKTGEVNSPLHF | TRBV18 | TRBD1
CASSPSDRGQPQHF | TRBV27 | TRBD1
CATSDPGTSHEQFF | TRBV24-1 | TRBD2
CASWDRANTGELFF | TRBV2 | TRBD1
CASSLSPGRAQYF | TRBV3-1/TRBV3-2 | .
CASSGGRGQGAWETQYF | TRBV25-1 | TRBD1
CASSAPTSGGHNEQFF | TRBV9 | TRBD2
CASSYRRGTSQETQYF | TRBV6-2/TRBV6-3 | TRBD1
CASSYARPGTTQYF | TRBV6-5 | .
CAWSPRGLGNTIYF | TRBV30 | .
CASSTGQGLEQYF | TRBV27 | TRBD1
CASSQEAGVDQPQHF | TRBV4-2 | .
CASSPTVPDISYNSPLHF | TRBV18 | .
CATSREGGVNGNTIYF | TRBV15 | TRBD1
CAWGQENTEAFF | TRBV30 | TRBD1
CASSPDRGHGYTF | TRBV7-2 | TRBD1
CASSPSPITGGSGANVLTF | TRBV5-1 | TRBD1
CASRGTGTSSYEQYF | TRBV6-4 | TRBD1
CASSSGQGRRGNTIYF | TRBV5-4 | TRBD1
CASSLRQGDEKLFF | TRBV7-8 | TRBD1
CASSLSVAGNPYEQYF | TRBV11-2 | .
CASSPKQGDSPLHF | TRBV18 | TRBD1